This is a list of T cell receptor beta chains from one sample in a study of CD8 T cells in Susac syndrome. TCRdb itself ran the immunoSEQ multiplex PCR reads through MiXCR, one entry per CDR3 protein. The sample has about 180,000 distinct CDR3 sequences, approximately 96% seen once. The specimen sequenced was CD4+ T cells from PBMCs. These receptors came from a human donor with multiple sclerosis. CDR3s include the opening cysteine and the closing phenylalanine or tryptophan. The D gene is left open where the match is weak. Only some rows state a clone size, as once, few, many or a class for expanded clones.

d_gene | j_gene | abundance | v_gene | CDR3aa | CDR3nt
- | TRBJ1-4 | - | TRBV20-1 | CSAAESTANEKLFF | TGCAGTGCAGCCGAATCAACAGCTAATGAAAAACTGTTTTTT
- | TRBJ2-7 | - | TRBV20-1 | CSAPGPEQYF | TGCAGTGCACCTGGACCCGAGCAGTACTTC
- | TRBJ2-3 | - | TRBV13 | CASSFDRNTQYF | TGTGCCAGCAGCTTTGATCGGAATACGCAGTATTTT
- | TRBJ2-7 | - | TRBV14 | CASSHTHEQYF | TGTGCCAGCAGCCATACCCACGAGCAGTACTTC
- | TRBJ1-2 | - | TRBV14 | CASSQDRRVGYGYTF | TGTGCCAGCAGCCAAGATCGTCGGGTGGGCTATGGCTACACCTTC
- | TRBJ2-1 | - | TRBV11-2 | CASTESSNEQFF | TGTGCCAGCACAGAGTCCTCAAATGAGCAGTTCTTC
- | TRBJ2-7 | - | TRBV6-2/TRBV6-3 | CATSNGGWTYEQYF | TGTGCCACCTCTAACGGCGGGTGGACCTACGAGCAGTACTTC
- | TRBJ1-2 | - | TRBV30 | CAWSVGGREYGYTF | TGTGCCTGGAGTGTAGGCGGGCGCGAATATGGCTACACCTTC
- | TRBJ2-5 | - | TRBV20-1 | CSARGSGSHQETQYF | TGCAGTGCTAGAGGCTCGGGGAGCCACCAAGAGACCCAGTACTTC
TRBD2 | TRBJ2-3 | - | TRBV5-1 | CASSKGLAGNTDTQYF | TGCGCCAGCAGCAAGGGACTAGCGGGGAACACAGATACGCAGTATTTT
- | TRBJ1-5 | - | TRBV15 | CATSPLVPYNQPQHF | TGTGCCACCAGCCCCCTGGTCCCGTACAATCAGCCCCAGCATTTT
- | TRBJ2-5 | - | TRBV20-1 | CSASIGLQQETQYF | TGCAGTGCTAGCATTGGTTTACAGCAAGAGACCCAGTACTTC
TRBD1 | TRBJ1-4 | - | TRBV7-8 | CASSFTTGRGEKLFF | TGTGCCAGCAGCTTCACGACAGGGAGGGGTGAAAAACTGTTTTTT
- | TRBJ2-7 | - | TRBV7-2 | CASSFNEYEQYF | TGTGCCAGCAGCTTCAACGAGTACGAGCAGTACTTC
- | TRBJ1-1 | - | TRBV11-2 | CASSLMGDTEAFF | TGTGCCAGCAGCTTAATGGGTGACACTGAAGCTTTCTTT
- | TRBJ2-5 | - | TRBV4-2 | CASSQVTSGGGETQYF | TGTGCCAGCAGCCAAGTCACGTCGGGGGGCGGAGAGACCCAGTACTTC
- | TRBJ2-3 | once | TRBV12-3/TRBV12-4 | CASSLGRRDTQYF | TGTGCCAGCAGTTTGGGGCGAAGAGATACGCAGTATTTT
- | TRBJ1-1 | - | TRBV20-1 | CSASQINTEAFF | TGCAGTGCTAGTCAAATTAACACTGAAGCTTTCTTT
- | TRBJ1-2 | - | TRBV30 | CAWKETAGYGYTF | TGTGCCTGGAAGGAGACAGCGGGCTATGGCTACACCTTC
- | TRBJ2-5 | - | TRBV2 | CASSGIAGTQYF | TGTGCCAGCAGTGGAATAGCCGGGACCCAGTACTTC
- | TRBJ1-1 | - | TRBV6-5 | CASSYVGTEAFF | TGTGCCAGCAGTTACGTGGGGACTGAAGCTTTCTTT
- | TRBJ2-7 | - | TRBV3-1 | CASSQDPGALGEQYF | TGTGCCAGCAGCCAAGATCCAGGGGCCTTGGGGGAGCAGTACTTC
- | TRBJ1-4 | - | TRBV29-1 | CSAEMGGDGEKLFF | TGCAGCGCCGAGATGGGGGGCGATGGTGAAAAACTGTTTTTT
- | TRBJ2-6 | few | TRBV9 | CASSPGFSGANVLTF | TGTGCCAGCAGCCCCGGCTTCTCTGGGGCCAACGTCCTGACTTTC
- | TRBJ1-2 | - | TRBV5-1 | CASSSLGDGYTF | TGCGCCAGCAGCTCCTTGGGGGATGGCTACACCTTC
TRBD1 | TRBJ1-2 | - | TRBV5-1 | CASSLPGQGAYGYTF | TGCGCCAGCAGTCTTCCGGGACAGGGGGCGTATGGCTACACCTTC
- | TRBJ1-1 | - | TRBV20-1 | CSARGSGVGTEAFF | TGCAGTGCTAGAGGGTCGGGTGTGGGCACTGAAGCTTTCTTT
- | TRBJ2-7 | - | TRBV12-3/TRBV12-4 | CASSLESEQYF | TGTGCCAGCAGTTTAGAGAGCGAGCAGTACTTC
- | TRBJ2-3 | - | TRBV24-1 | CATSDRSGVVTDTQYF | TGTGCCACCAGTGACCGATCGGGAGTGGTCACAGATACGCAGTATTTT